These 27 T cell receptor beta chains share one sample of origin, sequenced in a study of CD8+CD57+ T cells in acquired aplastic anemia. The patients chosen for sequencing had shown expansion of CD8+CD57+ cells (detected by flow cytometry). Using genomic DNA as the template, TCR beta VDJ and CDR3 profiling was carried out. TCRdb passed the reads through MiXCR, listing each CDR3 protein once. Of 180,000 or so distinct CDR3 sequences detected, 55% to 65% appear once; the ten largest clones hold 42%. Sequencing was done on a sample of sorted CD4+, CD8+, or CD8+CD57+ T cells (not recorded which) from PBMCs. These TCRs come from a human donor with aplastic anemia.

The CDR3 reads CATSRETGATETQYF. CDR3 in DNA: TGTGCCACCAGCAGAGAGACAGGGGCGACGGAGACCCAGTACTTC. The rearrangement joins TRBV15 to TRBJ2-5; 8 bases agree with TRBD1. V shed 0 bases, J shed 5 bases, and the junction held 5 bases outside the gene matches. The CDR3 length is 15 residues. Germline V gene lookup returns CDR1 LNHNV and CDR2 YYDKDF (reference sequence).

This clonotype was recorded at least ten times. V usage is TRBV7-9 and J usage is TRBJ2-1; D is possibly TRBD2 (5 bases). Germline V CDR1 and CDR2: SEHNR, FQNEAQ (reference sequence). The CDR3 totals 15 residues. Between the trimmed V and J ends, which lost 5 bases and 0 bases, there was a span of 11 bases. The CDR3 loop is CASSPGGSSYNEQFF. The DNA of the CDR3 is TGTGCCAGCAGCCCCGGTGGGAGCTCCTACAATGAGCAGTTCTTC.

This chain links TRBV20-1 with TRBJ2-7, with D perhaps matching TRBD1 or TRBD2 (5 bases each). Germline-derived CDR1 and CDR2 are DFQATT and SNEGSKA (reference sequence). This CDR3 has 15 residues. Trimming cost V 4 bases and J 9 bases, with 25 bases left between them. CDR3 region: CSATRNPGTTLGQYF. The CDR3 DNA is TGCAGTGCTACGAGAAATCCCGGGACGACGCTGGGGCAGTACTTC.

This chain connects TRBV9 to TRBJ1-1; D perhaps matches TRBD1 (5 bases). Per germline, CDR1 SGDLS and CDR2 YYNGEE. This CDR3 has 16 residues. The V end lost 5 bases, the J end lost 1 base, and 18 bases lay between the germline ends. This CDR3 reads CASSLVSWGRNTEAFF. CDR3 nucleotides: TGTGCCAGCAGTTTAGTATCCTGGGGCCGGAACACTGAAGCTTTCTTT.

J is TRBJ2-1 and V is TRBV29-1; the match to TRBD2 covers 10 bases. The CDR3 runs to 13 residues. V trimming: 4 bases; J trimming: 7 bases; junction bases outside the gene matches: 4. Germline CDR1 SQVTM, CDR2 ANQGSEA. The CDR3 bases are TGCAGCGTTGTAGGACTAGCGGAAAATGAGCAGTTCTTC. Translation: CSVVGLAENEQFF.

The J gene is TRBJ1-2, the V gene TRBV19; no clear D gene. The germline V and J ends were trimmed by 4 bases and 5 bases, with 11 bases remaining between them. Germline CDR1 and CDR2: LNHDA and SQIVND (reference sequence). The CDR3 covers 13 residues. As DNA, the CDR3 is TGTGCCAGTAGTACCTCCCTCATTTATGGCTACACCTTC. As protein: CASSTSLIYGYTF.

The sample holds a few counts of this clonotype. The V call is TRBV2, the J call TRBJ1-6; 12 bases fit TRBD1. The CDR3 covers 12 residues. V dropped 6 bases and J dropped 14; count of bases not matched to a gene: 2. Germline lookup yields CDR1 SNHLY and CDR2 FYNNEI. This CDR3 reads CASRGTGGSLHF. The CDR3 DNA reads as TGTGCCAGCAGGGGGACAGGGGGCTCCCTCCACTTT. The entire variable domain, with the rest obtained from reference TRBV2 and TRBJ1-6, is as follows: EPEVTQTPSHQVTQMGQEVILRCVPISNHLYFYWYRQILGQKVEFLVSFYNNEISEKSEIFDDQFSVERPDGSNFTLKIRSTKLEDSAMYFCASRGTGGSLHFGNGTRLTVT.

This clonotype showed up many times. CDR3 sequence reads: CASREGQGYYGYTF. The CDR3 DNA reads as TGTGCCAGCAGGGAGGGACAGGGGTACTATGGCTACACCTTC. V usage is TRBV2 and J usage is TRBJ1-2, with 10 bases fitting TRBD1. V dropped 6 bases and J dropped 3; count of bases not matched to a gene: 4. The CDR3 covers 14 residues. Per germline, CDR1 SNHLY and CDR2 FYNNEI.

This clonotype was counted at least ten times. V is TRBV7-9 and J is TRBJ2-7, with 8 nucleotides matching TRBD2. The CDR3 extends over 13 amino acids. J was trimmed by 0 bases and V by 9 bases; bases with no gene match: 4. The germline gives CDR1 SEHNR, CDR2 FQNEAQ (reference sequence). Here the CDR3 DNA reads TGTGCCAGTAGTCTAGCGGGCTCCTACGAGCAGTACTTC. As protein: CASSLAGSYEQYF. Full variable domain (remainder filled in from reference TRBV7-9 and TRBJ2-7): DTGVSQNPRHKITKRGQNVTFRCDPISEHNRLYWYRQTLGQGPEFLTYFQNEAQLEKSRLLSDRFSAERPKGSFSTLEIQRTEQGDSAMYLCASSLAGSYEQYFGPGTRLTVT.

Notes on this clonotype: One junction end disagrees with the germline gene, perhaps due to a read error. The chain couples TRBV2 to TRBJ2-1; D may be TRBD1 or TRBD2 (5 bases each). CDR3 size: 13 residues. CDR1 is SNHLY and CDR2 is FYNNEI in the germline V gene. The CDR3 DNA reads TGTGCCACCAGTGAACCCTACGGGGCTGAGCAGTTCTTC. Amino acids: CATSEPYGAEQFF.

The rearrangement links TRBV20-1 to TRBJ1-6; 9 bases map to TRBD1. Germline V gives CDR1 DFQATT, CDR2 SNEGSKA (reference sequence). Losses at the gene ends were 6 bases for V and 7 bases for J; bases not matched to a gene: 7. This CDR3 comprises 14 residues. CDR3 DNA sequence: TGCAGTGCGCTGGGACAGGGAGTCAATTCACCCCTCCACTTT. Translated: CSALGQGVNSPLHF.

The genes are TRBV12-3 or TRBV12-4 and TRBJ1-3; D is ambiguous. The CDR3 length is 13 residues. V lost 9 bases, J lost 0 bases, and 9 bases lay in between. The CDR3 sequence: CASGPYSGNTIYF. DNA for the CDR3: TGTGCCAGTGGACCCTACTCTGGAAACACCATATATTTT.

The rearrangement joins TRBV20-1 to TRBJ1-6; no firm D call. Germline V CDR1 and CDR2: DFQATT, SNEGSKA (reference sequence). This CDR3 region has 13 residues. With 1 base removed from V and 8 bases from J, the gap between germline ends came to 9 bases. CDR3 sequence reads: CSARVGGDSPLHF. The CDR3 nucleotides are TGCAGTGCTAGAGTAGGAGGAGATTCACCCCTCCACTTT.

Concerning this clonotype: Being one base from a much bigger clone, this may be a read error. V is TRBV19 and J is TRBJ1-2; 7 bases are a match to TRBD1. Per germline, CDR1 LNHDA and CDR2 SQIVND (reference sequence). The length of the CDR3 is 14 residues. The CDR3 spells CAGSSDRELEGYTF. DNA for the CDR3: TGTGCCGGTAGCTCCGACAGGGAATTGGAAGGCTACACCTTC.

V usage is TRBV6-1 and J usage is TRBJ2-7; D tentatively fits TRBD1 or TRBD2 (5 bases each). The V end lost 6 bases, the J end lost 6 bases, and 15 bases lay between the germline ends. CDR3 length: 13 amino acids. In germline, CDR1 is MNHNS, CDR2 SASEGT. Written as DNA, the CDR3 is TGTGCCAGCAGAGCTCCGGGACGAAGCGAGCAGTACTTC. Its translation is CASRAPGRSEQYF.

This clonotype was observed many times. The genes are TRBV3-1 and TRBJ2-5, with D perhaps given as TRBD1 or TRBD2 (5 bases each). The germline gives CDR1 LGHDT, CDR2 YNNKEL (reference sequence). The CDR3 length is 14 residues. The V gene lost 4 bases and the J gene lost 3 bases, with 12 bases spanning the gap. CDR3 amino acids: CASSPGRLKETQYF. CDR3 coding DNA: TGTGCCAGCAGCCCGGGACGCCTGAAAGAGACCCAGTACTTC.

V gene TRBV10-1 combines with J gene TRBJ2-1; possibly TRBD2 for D (6 bases). CDR3 length equals 15 residues. V dropped 11 bases and J dropped 15 bases, with 32 bases sitting between them. Germline CDR1 reads WNHNN; CDR2 reads SYGVQD (reference sequence). CDR3 sequence (DNA): TGCGCCCGGCGATACGGGGGTTTCTCGGCCTTTCCTGGGTTCTTC. Amino acids: CARRYGGFSAFPGFF.

This clonotype has ten or more counts. One end of the junction varies from germline; a read error may be responsible. The chain recombines TRBV7-9 with TRBJ1-3, with a tentative D call TRBD1 (6 bases). This CDR3 is built from 16 residues. The germline V gene has CDR1 SEHNR and CDR2 FQNEAQ (reference sequence). This CDR3 reads CASNLAPGGPGNTIYF. DNA for the CDR3: TGTGCCAGCAACTTAGCTCCCGGGGGGCCTGGAAACACCATATATTTT.

This clonotype appeared once. The gene calls are TRBV5-1 and TRBJ1-6; D unclear. The V gene lost 4 bases and the J gene lost 9 bases, with 14 bases spanning the gap. This CDR3 has 14 amino acids. Germline V gene sequence: CDR1 SGHRS, CDR2 YFSETQ. The CDR3 reads CASSADRVGSPLHF. CDR3 sequence (DNA): TGCGCCAGCAGCGCGGACCGAGTCGGTTCACCCCTCCACTTT.

This chain connects TRBV10-3 to TRBJ1-2; D is possibly TRBD1 (6 bases). V was shortened by 3 bases and J by 4 bases, with 12 bases between the two germline ends. The CDR3 covers 14 residues. The germline CDR1 and CDR2 sequences are ENHRY and SYGVKD. The DNA for the CDR3 is TGTGCCATCAGTGAAGGGGGAGGGGGCTATGGCTACACCTTC. It yields the protein CAISEGGGGYGYTF.

This clonotype was detected a few times. This likely comes from a read error, as the CDR3 has no conserved phenylalanine or tryptophan at its end. Because the CDR3's place on the DNA is in doubt, the DNA is left out and the CDR3 is given as listed by TCRdb. This rearrangement joins TRBV7-4 to TRBJ1-1. Germline V gives CDR1 SGHVT, CDR2 SQSDAQ. The CDR3 has 10 amino acids, counting both end residues. The CDR3 is CASSSLRGLA.

This chain links TRBV7-2 with TRBJ1-1; D not certain. CDR1 is SGHTA, CDR2 FQGNSA, per germline. The CDR3 covers 15 residues. V was trimmed by 8 bases and J by 0 bases, leaving 16 bases between them. The CDR3 protein is CASVPGMFMNTEAFF. Here the CDR3 DNA reads TGTGCCAGCGTCCCGGGTATGTTCATGAACACTGAAGCTTTCTTT.

Many counts were recorded for this clonotype. The chain joins TRBV7-8 to TRBJ2-7; 7 bases map to TRBD1. The J segment lost 0 bases and the V segment lost 3 bases, leaving 2 bases of the junction unmatched. The CDR3 contains 14 residues. Germline values: CDR1 SGHVS, CDR2 FQNEAQ. The CDR3 region is CASSFPGGSYEQYF. CDR3 DNA sequence: TGTGCCAGCAGCTTCCCAGGGGGCTCCTACGAGCAGTACTTC.

Note on this clonotype: Since the CDR3 does not end with the conserved phenylalanine or tryptophan, this likely comes from a read error. It is unclear where the CDR3 begins or ends on the DNA, so no DNA is shown, and the CDR3 is as TCRdb lists it. The chain has TRBV20-1 and TRBJ2-5; TRBD1, the table's D call, was not compared with the DNA. The CDR3 is made up of 9 amino acids, end residues included. Germline V gives CDR1 DFQATT, CDR2 SNEGSKA (reference sequence). CDR3 sequence reads: CSAMTGRSY.

Comment on this clonotype: A much larger clone is a single base away; this may be a read error. The V gene is TRBV7-2, the J gene TRBJ2-5; D may be TRBD1 (6 bases). This CDR3 comprises 15 residues. Germline V lookup: CDR1 SGHTA, CDR2 FQGNSA. CDR3 sequence reads: CACSYYTGNQETQYF. CDR3 nucleotides: TGTGCCTGCAGTTACTACACAGGGAACCAAGAGACCCAGTACTTC.

The rearrangement uses TRBV6-1 and TRBJ2-5; 15 nucleotides match TRBD2. The CDR3 is made up of 15 amino acids. CDR1 is MNHNS, CDR2 SASEGT, per germline. V was clipped by 9 bases and J by 5 bases; unmatched bases: 7. The CDR3 nucleotides are TGTGCCAGTCAAAGGACTAGCGGGGGGGCGGAGACCCAGTACTTC. As protein: CASQRTSGGAETQYF.

A note on this clonotype: The junction shows a germline mismatch at one end, possibly a read error. The V call is TRBV7-7, the J call TRBJ2-7, with 10 positions matching TRBD1. Germline V CDR1 and CDR2: SSHAT, FNYEAQ (reference sequence). This CDR3 has 14 amino acids. This chain's CDR3 is CASSLDRGTSEQYF. Here the CDR3 DNA reads TGTGCTAGCAGCTTGGACAGGGGGACCTCCGAGCAGTACTTC.